A selection of T cell receptor beta chains follows, all from one sample in a study of CD8 T cells in ankylosing spondylitis. TCRdb redid the calling of the 5' RACE reads with MiXCR, one entry per CDR3 protein. The sample has around 150,000 distinct CDR3 sequences; 5.5% to 7.5% are singletons. The sample comprised blood, either unsorted or a sorted T cell fraction (not recorded which). The source of these receptors is a female donor with ankylosing spondylitis or in good health (not recorded which). CDR3s include the opening cysteine and the closing phenylalanine or tryptophan. Each record gives: D gene, clone size, V gene, J gene, CDR3 DNA, CDR3 protein. D genes are given only for firm matches. Size values are once, few and many counts, or a class for expanded clones, and some rows have none.

D gene: NA; clone size: many; V gene: TRBV12-3/TRBV12-4; J gene: TRBJ2-7; CDR3 DNA: TGTGCCAGCAGAATGACCCTCTCCTACGAGCAGTACTTC; CDR3 protein: CASRMTLSYEQYF
D gene: NA; clone size: many; V gene: TRBV7-2; J gene: TRBJ2-3; CDR3 DNA: TGTGCCAGCAGCTTTGGTGGGGGCGCAGATACGCAGTATTTT; CDR3 protein: CASSFGGGADTQYF
D gene: NA; clone size: many; V gene: TRBV5-1; J gene: TRBJ1-2; CDR3 DNA: TGCGCCAGCAGCTTGGCAGGGAATGGCTACACCTTC; CDR3 protein: CASSLAGNGYTF
D gene: NA; clone size: many; V gene: TRBV20-1; J gene: TRBJ1-5; CDR3 DNA: TGCAGTGCTAGGGTCCCGAGGGGCAATCAGCCCCAGCATTTT; CDR3 protein: CSARVPRGNQPQHF
D gene: TRBD1; clone size: few; V gene: TRBV19; J gene: TRBJ2-6; CDR3 DNA: TGTGCCAGTACCCTCTGGCCTGGACAGGGGGCTGAAGGGGCCAACGTCCTGACTTTC; CDR3 protein: CASTLWPGQGAEGANVLTF
D gene: TRBD2; clone size: many; V gene: TRBV9; J gene: TRBJ2-3; CDR3 DNA: TGTGCCAGCAGCGAGGGACTAGCGGGGGGATCAGATACGCAGTATTTT; CDR3 protein: CASSEGLAGGSDTQYF
D gene: NA; clone size: many; V gene: TRBV7-9; J gene: TRBJ2-7; CDR3 DNA: TGTGCCAGCAGCTTAGGGGACTACGAGCAGTACTTC; CDR3 protein: CASSLGDYEQYF
D gene: NA; clone size: few; V gene: TRBV28; J gene: TRBJ2-1; CDR3 DNA: TGTGCCAGCGTGGGGGTTACCCACAATGAGCAGTTCTTC; CDR3 protein: CASVGVTHNEQFF
D gene: TRBD1; clone size: many; V gene: TRBV7-6; J gene: TRBJ1-1; CDR3 DNA: TGTGCCAGCAGCTTGCCGGGACAGGGGAGAACTGAAGCTTTCTTT; CDR3 protein: CASSLPGQGRTEAFF
D gene: TRBD1; clone size: many; V gene: TRBV27; J gene: TRBJ1-1; CDR3 DNA: TGTGCCAGCAGCCCCCGACAGGGGCTAACGAACACTGAAGCTTTCTTT; CDR3 protein: CASSPRQGLTNTEAFF
D gene: NA; clone size: many; V gene: TRBV29-1; J gene: TRBJ2-7; CDR3 DNA: TGCAGCGTTGAAATGGGATCCCACGAGCAGTACTTC; CDR3 protein: CSVEMGSHEQYF
D gene: TRBD1; clone size: many; V gene: TRBV4-3; J gene: TRBJ1-1; CDR3 DNA: TGCGCCAGCAGCCAAGATCTAGGGACAGGGAACACTGAAGCTTTCTTT; CDR3 protein: CASSQDLGTGNTEAFF
D gene: TRBD2; clone size: few; V gene: TRBV5-1; J gene: TRBJ2-2; CDR3 DNA: TGCGCCAGCAAAGGGACTAGCGCGAACACCGGGGAGCTGTTTTTT; CDR3 protein: CASKGTSANTGELFF
D gene: NA; clone size: many; V gene: TRBV15; J gene: TRBJ2-3; CDR3 DNA: TGTGCCACCAGCAGAGAACCCCAGCCAGATACGCAGTATTTT; CDR3 protein: CATSREPQPDTQYF
D gene: NA; clone size: NA; V gene: TRBV20-1; J gene: TRBJ2-2; CDR3 DNA: TGCAGTGCTAGAGAACCCAGGGCCTTGAACACCGGGGAGCTGTTTTTT; CDR3 protein: CSAREPRALNTGELFF
D gene: NA; clone size: many; V gene: TRBV12-3/TRBV12-4; J gene: TRBJ1-6; CDR3 DNA: TGTGCCAGCAGTTTCAGGCGGACCCAGCAGAATTCACCCCTCCACTTT; CDR3 protein: CASSFRRTQQNSPLHF
D gene: NA; clone size: NA; V gene: TRBV7-9; J gene: TRBJ2-3; CDR3 DNA: TGTGCCAGCAGCTCCCGCAACACAGATACGCAGTATTTT; CDR3 protein: CASSSRNTDTQYF
D gene: NA; clone size: many; V gene: TRBV18; J gene: TRBJ2-1; CDR3 DNA: TGTGCCAGCTCACGGGTGATTCGGGACCGATCGAATAATGAGCAGTTCTTC; CDR3 protein: CASSRVIRDRSNNEQFF
D gene: NA; clone size: many; V gene: TRBV10-3; J gene: TRBJ1-1; CDR3 DNA: TGTGCCATCAAGTCGGGCACTGAAGCTTTCTTT; CDR3 protein: CAIKSGTEAFF
D gene: TRBD2; clone size: NA; V gene: TRBV5-1; J gene: TRBJ2-3; CDR3 DNA: TGCGCCAGCAGCTTTGGGAGGGGACGAATCAACACAGATACGCAGTATTTT; CDR3 protein: CASSFGRGRINTDTQYF
D gene: TRBD1; clone size: many; V gene: TRBV12-3/TRBV12-4; J gene: TRBJ2-1; CDR3 DNA: TGTGCCAGCAGCCAGCCCGACAGGGGCATGGACAATGAGCAGTTCTTC; CDR3 protein: CASSQPDRGMDNEQFF
D gene: TRBD1; clone size: many; V gene: TRBV20-1; J gene: TRBJ2-3; CDR3 DNA: TGCAGTGCCCCGGACAGGTCAGGTGGGAATACGCAGTATTTT; CDR3 protein: CSAPDRSGGNTQYF
D gene: NA; clone size: many; V gene: TRBV5-1; J gene: TRBJ1-5; CDR3 DNA: TGCGCCAGCAGCCCGGGGTCAGGTCCCTTCGAAGGGGCCCAGCATTTT; CDR3 protein: CASSPGSGPFEGAQHF
D gene: NA; clone size: many; V gene: TRBV12-3/TRBV12-4; J gene: TRBJ2-5; CDR3 DNA: TGTGCCAGCAGTTTTGGGGGTGGAGAGACCCAGTACTTC; CDR3 protein: CASSFGGGETQYF